These 14 T cell receptor beta chains were sequenced from one sample in a study of T cell responses to AZD1222 COVID-19 vaccine. The assay was immunoSEQ multiplex PCR, and TCRdb's table has in-frame clones only and misses some. The data hold approximately 270,000 clones, with about 94% observed a single time. Sequenced material: peripheral blood, taken 28 days after the second AZD1222 dose. Receptor source: an adult who received the AZD1222 COVID-19 vaccine.

CDR3 region: CASRPPGAWYTGELFF. CDR3 nucleotide sequence: TGTGCCAGCAGACCCCCGGGGGCTTGGTACACCGGGGAGCTGTTTTTT. J is TRBJ2-2 and V is TRBV7-9; D may match TRBD1 or TRBD2 (6 bases each). The V gene's germline CDR1 is SEHNR and CDR2 FQNEAQ (reference sequence). This CDR3 has 16 amino acids. V lost 6 bases, J lost 3 bases, and 17 bases lay in between.

The V and J genes are TRBV28 and TRBJ1-3; D unresolved. This CDR3 region has 14 residues. V gave up 6 bases and J gave up 0 bases, with 9 bases separating them. Germline CDR1 is MDHEN and CDR2 is SYDVKM. The chain's CDR3 is CASSPPSSGNTIYF. DNA for the CDR3: TGTGCCAGCAGCCCCCCAAGCTCTGGAAACACCATATATTTT.

The CDR3 DNA reads TGTGCCAGCAGGCCGAGGACCCGAGGCGGCTACACCTTC. Encoded protein: CASRPRTRGGYTF. J is TRBJ1-2 and V is TRBV6-5; D remains unclear. The length of the CDR3 is 13 residues. Trimming removed 6 bases at V and 8 bases at J, with 16 bases between. Germline assignment: CDR1 MNHEY and CDR2 SVGAGI.

This sequence joins TRBV28 and TRBJ1-4; a weak D match, TRBD1 (5 bases). The CDR3 length is 16 residues. Germline CDR1 and CDR2: MDHEN and SYDVKM. The ends were cut back, 4 bases at V and 0 bases at J, with 12 bases in the middle. The CDR3 sequence: CASSSPGTATNEKLFF. The CDR3 nucleotides read TGTGCCAGCAGTTCCCCGGGGACTGCAACTAATGAAAAACTGTTTTTT.

This clone was seen only once. The chain recombines TRBV10-1 with TRBJ1-1, with a tentative D call TRBD1 (5 bases). Germline lookup yields CDR1 WNHNN and CDR2 SYGVQD (reference sequence). CDR3 length: 15 residues. V dropped 7 bases and J dropped 1 base, with 16 bases sitting between them. The CDR3 protein is CASMGTAPENTEAFF. CDR3 in DNA: TGCGCCAGCATGGGGACGGCCCCAGAGAACACTGAAGCTTTCTTT.

This chain connects TRBV10-3 to TRBJ1-2; weak D call: TRBD1 (5 bases). The V gene's germline CDR1 is ENHRY and CDR2 SYGVKD. V dropped 6 bases and J dropped 1 base, with 15 bases sitting between them. The CDR3 covers 15 residues. The CDR3 bases are TGTGCCATCAGGCTCTGGGAGGGGAATAACTATGGCTACACCTTC. Protein sequence: CAIRLWEGNNYGYTF.

The rearrangement links TRBV5-6 to TRBJ2-5; the D gene could be TRBD1 or TRBD2 (5 bases each). The CDR3 is 14 residues long. CDR1 is SGHDT and CDR2 is YYEEEE in the germline V gene. Trimming took 4 bases from V and 1 from J, leaving 11 bases between them. The chain's CDR3 is CASSPPGTQETQYF. CDR3 DNA sequence: TGTGCCAGCAGCCCGCCCGGGACCCAAGAGACCCAGTACTTC.

The chain carries TRBV5-6 and TRBJ1-6; TRBD1 is a possible D gene (6 bases). The CDR3 totals 15 residues. V lost 3 bases and J lost 5, with 12 bases in between. Per the germline V gene, CDR1 is SGHDT and CDR2 is YYEEEE. As DNA, the CDR3 is TGTGCCAGCAGCTCTTCGCAGGGGAATAATTCACCCCTCCACTTT. This translates into CASSSSQGNNSPLHF.

The CDR3 DNA reads TGTGCCAGCAGTTACAGCTCCTATAATTCACCCCTCCACTTT. It is translated as CASSYSSYNSPLHF. The chain is built from TRBV6-5 and TRBJ1-6; D is unresolved. The V gene's germline CDR1 is MNHEY and CDR2 SVGAGI. The CDR3 totals 14 residues. V gave up 2 bases and J gave up 0 bases, with 2 bases separating them.

The rearrangement links TRBV5-4 to TRBJ2-4; D is tentatively TRBD1 or TRBD2 (5 bases each). The CDR3 extends over 16 amino acids. The germline gives CDR1 SGHNT, CDR2 YYREEE (reference sequence). V lost 0 bases and J lost 4, with 14 bases in between. The DNA of the CDR3 is TGTGCCAGCAGCTTGGCCGGGGCTGGAAATAAAAACATTCAGTACTTC. It translates to CASSLAGAGNKNIQYF.

V and J are TRBV20-1 and TRBJ2-5, with D hard to call. The germline gives CDR1 DFQATT, CDR2 SNEGSKA (reference sequence). The CDR3 sequence is 11 residues long. CDR3 in DNA: TGCAGCGCAGGTGTGGGGGAGACCCAGTACTTC. Residues: CSAGVGETQYF.

The V gene is TRBV7-9, the J gene TRBJ1-2; no clear D gene. The germline V and J ends were trimmed by 5 bases and 7 bases, with 20 bases remaining between them. The CDR3 totals 15 residues. Germline-derived CDR1 and CDR2 are SEHNR and FQNEAQ (reference sequence). Here the CDR3 DNA reads TGTGCCAGCAGCCTCTCCGACCCCGTGGGTGGTGGCTACACCTTC. Translated, it gives CASSLSDPVGGGYTF. Together with reference TRBV7-9 and TRBJ1-2, the CDR3 gives the full variable domain: DTGVSQNPRHKITKRGQNVTFRCDPISEHNRLYWYRQTLGQGPEFLTYFQNEAQLEKSRLLSDRFSAERPKGSFSTLEIQRTEQGDSAMYLCASSLSDPVGGGYTFGSGTRLTVV.

This clone is deemed medium-sized. V is TRBV25-1 and J is TRBJ2-7; D remains ambiguous. This CDR3 comprises 14 residues. Trimming stripped 1 base from V and 8 bases from J, with 15 bases between. Germline CDR1 is MGHDK and CDR2 is SYGVNS. The CDR3 reads CASSESGELGKQYF. CDR3 DNA: TGTGCCAGCAGTGAATCGGGTGAATTGGGCAAGCAGTACTTC.

The count of this clone is one. The J gene is TRBJ1-4, the V gene TRBV3-1 (or the pseudogene TRBV3-2); 9 nucleotides line up with TRBD1. The CDR3 length is 15 residues. V lost 5 bases to trimming and J lost 3 bases; unmatched junction nucleotides: 4. Germline assignment: CDR1 LGHDT and CDR2 YNNKEL (reference sequence). The CDR3 loop is CASSNRDRANEKLFF. CDR3 DNA sequence: TGTGCCAGCAGCAACCGGGACAGGGCTAATGAAAAACTGTTTTTT.